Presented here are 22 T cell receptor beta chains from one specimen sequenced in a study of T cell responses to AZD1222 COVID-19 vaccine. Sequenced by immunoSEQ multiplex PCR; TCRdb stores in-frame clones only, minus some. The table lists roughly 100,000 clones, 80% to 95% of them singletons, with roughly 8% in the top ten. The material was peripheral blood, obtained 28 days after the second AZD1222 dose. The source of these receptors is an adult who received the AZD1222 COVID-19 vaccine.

The CDR3 region has the DNA TGCACCAGCAGCCAAGAGATAGCGGTACCCCTCACCGGGGAGCTGTTTTTT. Protein product: CTSSQEIAVPLTGELFF. The chain is built from TRBV1 and TRBJ2-2; the table's D call of TRBD2 was not tested on the DNA. TRBV1 is a pseudogene. The CDR3 runs to 17 residues.

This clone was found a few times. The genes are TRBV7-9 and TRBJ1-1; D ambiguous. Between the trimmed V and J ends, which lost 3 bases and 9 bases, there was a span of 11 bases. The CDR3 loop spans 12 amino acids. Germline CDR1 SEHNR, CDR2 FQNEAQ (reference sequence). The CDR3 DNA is TGTGCCAGCAGCTTGGCCGAGACTCAAGCTTTCTTT. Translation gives CASSLAETQAFF.

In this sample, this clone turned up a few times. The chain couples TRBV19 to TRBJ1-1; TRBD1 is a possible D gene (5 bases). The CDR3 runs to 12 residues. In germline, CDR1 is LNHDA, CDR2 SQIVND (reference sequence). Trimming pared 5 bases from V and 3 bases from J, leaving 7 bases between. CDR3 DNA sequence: TGTGCCAGTAGTTCGGGGGACACTGAAGCTTTCTTT. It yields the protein CASSSGDTEAFF.

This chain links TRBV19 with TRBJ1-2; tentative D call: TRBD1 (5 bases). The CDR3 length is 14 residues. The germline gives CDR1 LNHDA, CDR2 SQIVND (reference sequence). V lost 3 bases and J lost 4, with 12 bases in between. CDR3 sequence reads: CASSIGTLGYGYTF. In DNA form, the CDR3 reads TGTGCCAGTAGTATCGGGACGCTGGGCTATGGCTACACCTTC.

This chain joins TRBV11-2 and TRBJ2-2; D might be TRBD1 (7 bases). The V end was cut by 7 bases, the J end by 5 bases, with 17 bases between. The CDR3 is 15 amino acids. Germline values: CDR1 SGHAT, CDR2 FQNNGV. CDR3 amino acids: CASTLRRGPTGELFF. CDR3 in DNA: TGTGCCAGCACCCTGAGGAGGGGGCCAACCGGGGAGCTGTTTTTT.

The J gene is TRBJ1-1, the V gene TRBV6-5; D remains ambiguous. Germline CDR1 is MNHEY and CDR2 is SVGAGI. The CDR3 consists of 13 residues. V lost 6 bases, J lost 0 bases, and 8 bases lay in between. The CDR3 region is CASRRSMNTEAFF. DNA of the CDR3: TGTGCCAGCAGGCGGTCCATGAACACTGAAGCTTTCTTT.

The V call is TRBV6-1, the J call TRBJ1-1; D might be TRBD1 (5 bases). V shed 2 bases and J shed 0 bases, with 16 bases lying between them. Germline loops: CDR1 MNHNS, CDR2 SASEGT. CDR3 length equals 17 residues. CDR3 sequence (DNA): TGTGCCAGCAGTGAAAACGGGGCGGGACGGATGAACACTGAAGCTTTCTTT. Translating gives CASSENGAGRMNTEAFF.

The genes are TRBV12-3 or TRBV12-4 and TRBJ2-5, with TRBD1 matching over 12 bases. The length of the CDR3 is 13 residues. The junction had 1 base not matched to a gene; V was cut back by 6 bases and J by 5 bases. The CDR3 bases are TGTGCCAGCAGGGGACAGGGGGCTGAGACCCAGTACTTC. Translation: CASRGQGAETQYF.

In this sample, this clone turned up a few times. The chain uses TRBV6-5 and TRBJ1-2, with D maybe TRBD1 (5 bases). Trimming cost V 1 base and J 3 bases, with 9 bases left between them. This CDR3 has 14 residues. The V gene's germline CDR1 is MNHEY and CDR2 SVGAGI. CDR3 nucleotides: TGTGCCAGCAGTTACTTCCAGGGTGACTATGGCTACACCTTC. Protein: CASSYFQGDYGYTF.

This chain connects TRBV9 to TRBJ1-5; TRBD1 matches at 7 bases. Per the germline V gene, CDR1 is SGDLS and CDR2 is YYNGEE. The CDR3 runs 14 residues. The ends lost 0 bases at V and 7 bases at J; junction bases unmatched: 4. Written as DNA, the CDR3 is TGTGCCAGCAGCGTAGGACAGGGCGTCCAGCCCCAGCATTTT. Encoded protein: CASSVGQGVQPQHF.

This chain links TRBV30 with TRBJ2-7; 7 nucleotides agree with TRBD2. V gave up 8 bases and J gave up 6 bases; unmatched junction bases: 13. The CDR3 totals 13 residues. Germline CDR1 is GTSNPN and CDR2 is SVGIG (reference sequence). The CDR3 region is CAVTAGLVTEQYF. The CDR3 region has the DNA TGTGCCGTTACAGCAGGACTAGTAACCGAGCAGTACTTC.

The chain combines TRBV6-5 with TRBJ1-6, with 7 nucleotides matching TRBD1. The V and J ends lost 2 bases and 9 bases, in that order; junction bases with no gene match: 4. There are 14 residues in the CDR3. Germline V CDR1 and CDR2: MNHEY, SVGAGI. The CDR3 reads CASSYRQGSSPLHF. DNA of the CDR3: TGTGCCAGCAGTTACCGACAGGGTAGTTCACCCCTCCACTTT.

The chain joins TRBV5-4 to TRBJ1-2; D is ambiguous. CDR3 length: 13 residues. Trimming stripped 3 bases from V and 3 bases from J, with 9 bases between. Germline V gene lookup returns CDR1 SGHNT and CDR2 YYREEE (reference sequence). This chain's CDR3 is CASSSNWDYGYTF. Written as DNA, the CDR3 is TGTGCCAGCAGCTCGAATTGGGACTATGGCTACACCTTC.

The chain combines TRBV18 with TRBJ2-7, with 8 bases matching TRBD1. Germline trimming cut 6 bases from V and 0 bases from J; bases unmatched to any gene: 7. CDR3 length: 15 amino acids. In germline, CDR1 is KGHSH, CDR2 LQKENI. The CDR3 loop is CASSGRGLHSYEQYF. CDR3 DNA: TGTGCCAGCTCGGGCAGGGGGCTACACTCCTACGAGCAGTACTTC.

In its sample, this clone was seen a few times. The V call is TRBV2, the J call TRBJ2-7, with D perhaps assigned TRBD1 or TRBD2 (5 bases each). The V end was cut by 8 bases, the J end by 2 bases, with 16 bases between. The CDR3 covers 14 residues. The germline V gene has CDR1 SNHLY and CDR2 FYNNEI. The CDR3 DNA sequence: TGTGCCAGCGGGTCGAGGGACGGGGCCTACGAGCAGTACTTC. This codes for CASGSRDGAYEQYF.

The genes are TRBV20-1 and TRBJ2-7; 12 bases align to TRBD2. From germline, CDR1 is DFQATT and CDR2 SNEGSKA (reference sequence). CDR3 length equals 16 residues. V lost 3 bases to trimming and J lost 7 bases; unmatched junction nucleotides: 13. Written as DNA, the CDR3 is TGCAGTGCTAGTCCCCGGGCTAGCGGGGGGGCTAAGGAGCAGTACTTC. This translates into CSASPRASGGAKEQYF.

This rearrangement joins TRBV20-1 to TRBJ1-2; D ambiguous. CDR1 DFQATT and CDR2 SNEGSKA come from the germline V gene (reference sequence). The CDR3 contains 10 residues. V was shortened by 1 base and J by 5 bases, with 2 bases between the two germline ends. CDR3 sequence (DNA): TGCAGTGCTAGAGCGTATGGCTACACCTTC. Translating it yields CSARAYGYTF.

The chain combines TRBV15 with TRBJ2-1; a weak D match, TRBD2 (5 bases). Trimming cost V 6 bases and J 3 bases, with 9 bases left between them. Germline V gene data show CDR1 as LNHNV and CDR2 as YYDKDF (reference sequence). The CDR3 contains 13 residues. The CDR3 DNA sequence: TGTGCCACCAGGTATAGCGACTACAATGAGCAGTTCTTC. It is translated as CATRYSDYNEQFF.

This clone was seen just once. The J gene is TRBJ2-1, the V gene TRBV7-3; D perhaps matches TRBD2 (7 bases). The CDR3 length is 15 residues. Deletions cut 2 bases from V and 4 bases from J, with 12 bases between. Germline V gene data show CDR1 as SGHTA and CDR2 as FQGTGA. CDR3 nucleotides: TGTGCCAGCAGCTTAGGCGGGGGCCGGTACAATGAGCAGTTCTTC. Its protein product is CASSLGGGRYNEQFF. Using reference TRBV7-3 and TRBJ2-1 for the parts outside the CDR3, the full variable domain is GAGVSQTPSNKVTEKGKYVELRCDPISGHTALYWYRQSLGQGPEFLIYFQGTGAADDSGLPNDRFFAVRPEGSVSTLKIQRTERGDSAVYLCASSLGGGRYNEQFFGPGTRLTVL.

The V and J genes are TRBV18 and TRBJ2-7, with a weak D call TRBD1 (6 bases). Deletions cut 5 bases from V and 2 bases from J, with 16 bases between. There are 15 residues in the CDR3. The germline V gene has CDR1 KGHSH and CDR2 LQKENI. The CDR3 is CASSTSGTKTYEQYF. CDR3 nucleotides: TGTGCCAGCTCAACTTCGGGGACAAAAACCTACGAGCAGTACTTC.

CDR3 loop: CASSFGQQNTEAFF. The DNA of the CDR3 is TGTGCCAGCAGCTTTGGACAGCAGAACACTGAAGCTTTCTTT. The V gene is TRBV7-9, the J gene TRBJ1-1; possible D gene TRBD1, 6 bases. Germline V lookup: CDR1 SEHNR, CDR2 FQNEAQ (reference sequence). Trimming stripped 3 bases from V and 1 base from J, with 9 bases between. This CDR3 comprises 14 residues.

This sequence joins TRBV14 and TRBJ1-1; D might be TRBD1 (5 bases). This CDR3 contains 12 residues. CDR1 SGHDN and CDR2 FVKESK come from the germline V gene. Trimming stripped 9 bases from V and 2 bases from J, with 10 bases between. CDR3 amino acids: CASGDGNTEAFF. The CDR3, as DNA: TGTGCCAGTGGGGACGGTAACACTGAAGCTTTCTTT.